This T cell receptor (beta chain) was found in a study of metastatic and nonmetastatic thyroid tumors. Patients had received no treatment of any kind before thyroid surgery. CDR3 length: 13 amino acids. V lost 0 bases and J 7 bases, leaving 13 bases between the germline ends. Germline assignment: CDR1 GTSNPN and CDR2 SVGIG (reference sequence). This clone was recorded many times. TCRdb reprocessed the PCR reads via MiXCR. The sample consists of tens of thousands of clones, roughly 19% of them appearing once. The TCR comes from a female donor with papillary thyroid cancer or a benign thyroid nodule (not recorded which). Some clones in this sample may be carry-over from other donors' samples. Material for sequencing was blood. The chain is built from TRBV30 and TRBJ2-7; TRBD2 might be the D (6 bases). CDR3 sequence (DNA): TGTGCCTGGAGTGTCGGGAGTCTGGGTGAGCAGTACTTC. Protein sequence: CAWSVGSLGEQYF.